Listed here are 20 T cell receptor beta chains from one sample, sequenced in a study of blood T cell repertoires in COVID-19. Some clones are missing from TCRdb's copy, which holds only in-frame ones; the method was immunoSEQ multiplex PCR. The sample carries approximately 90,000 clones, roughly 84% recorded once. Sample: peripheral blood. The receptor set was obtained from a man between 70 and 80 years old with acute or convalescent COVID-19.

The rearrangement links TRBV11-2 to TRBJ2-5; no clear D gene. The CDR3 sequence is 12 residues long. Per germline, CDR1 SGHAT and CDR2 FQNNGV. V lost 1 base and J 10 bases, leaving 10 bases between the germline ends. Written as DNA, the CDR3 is TGTGCCAGCAGCTTAGCCCCGGGTGGCCAGTACTTC. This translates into CASSLAPGGQYF.

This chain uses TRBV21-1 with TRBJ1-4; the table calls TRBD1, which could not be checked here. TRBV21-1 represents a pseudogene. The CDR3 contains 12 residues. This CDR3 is CASSKAGAKLFF. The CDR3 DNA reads TGTGCCAGCAGCAAAGCAGGGGCGAAACTGTTTTTT.

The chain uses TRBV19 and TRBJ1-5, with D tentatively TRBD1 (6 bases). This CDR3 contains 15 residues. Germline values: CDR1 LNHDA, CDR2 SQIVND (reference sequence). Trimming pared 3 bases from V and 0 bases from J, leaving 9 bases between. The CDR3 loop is CASSIIRGSNQPQHF. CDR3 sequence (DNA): TGTGCCAGTAGTATCATCAGGGGTAGCAATCAGCCCCAGCATTTT. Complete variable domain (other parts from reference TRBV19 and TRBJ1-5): DGGITQSPKYLFRKEGQNVTLSCEQNLNHDAMYWYRQDPGQGLRLIYYSQIVNDFQKGDIAEGYSVSREKKESFPLTVTSAQKNPTAFYLCASSIIRGSNQPQHFGDGTRLSIL.

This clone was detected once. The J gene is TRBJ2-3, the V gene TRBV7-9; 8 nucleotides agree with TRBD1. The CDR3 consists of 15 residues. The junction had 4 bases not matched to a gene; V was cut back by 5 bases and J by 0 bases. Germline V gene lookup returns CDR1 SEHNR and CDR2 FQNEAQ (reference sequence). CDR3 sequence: CASSLGQESTDTQYF. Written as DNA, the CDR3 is TGTGCCAGCAGCCTGGGACAGGAAAGCACAGATACGCAGTATTTT.

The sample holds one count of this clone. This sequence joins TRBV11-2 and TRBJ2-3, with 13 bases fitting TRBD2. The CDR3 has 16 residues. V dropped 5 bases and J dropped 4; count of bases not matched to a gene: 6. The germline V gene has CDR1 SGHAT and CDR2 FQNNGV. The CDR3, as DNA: TGTGCCAGCAGCCCCCTACTAGCGGGGGGGGCAGATACGCAGTATTTT. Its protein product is CASSPLLAGGADTQYF.

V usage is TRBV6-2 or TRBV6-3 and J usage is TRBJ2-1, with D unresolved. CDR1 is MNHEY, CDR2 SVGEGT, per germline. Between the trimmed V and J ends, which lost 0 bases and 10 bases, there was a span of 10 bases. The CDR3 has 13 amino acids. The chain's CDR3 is CASSYSIRREQFF. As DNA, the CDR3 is TGTGCCAGCAGTTACTCGATACGGCGGGAGCAGTTCTTC.

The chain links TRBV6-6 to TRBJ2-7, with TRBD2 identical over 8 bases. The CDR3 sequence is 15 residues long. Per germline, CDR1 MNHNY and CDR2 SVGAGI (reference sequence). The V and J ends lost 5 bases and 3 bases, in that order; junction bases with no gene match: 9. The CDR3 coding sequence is TGTGCCAGCAGTCCTGGTGTAGCGGGGTTCTACGAGCAGTACGTC. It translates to CASSPGVAGFYEQYV.

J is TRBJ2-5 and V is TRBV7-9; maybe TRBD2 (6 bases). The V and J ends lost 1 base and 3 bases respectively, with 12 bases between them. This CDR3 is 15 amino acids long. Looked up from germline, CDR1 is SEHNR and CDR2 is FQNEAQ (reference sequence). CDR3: CASSLGGLDKETQYF. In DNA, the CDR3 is TGTGCCAGCAGCTTAGGGGGACTGGATAAAGAGACCCAGTACTTC.

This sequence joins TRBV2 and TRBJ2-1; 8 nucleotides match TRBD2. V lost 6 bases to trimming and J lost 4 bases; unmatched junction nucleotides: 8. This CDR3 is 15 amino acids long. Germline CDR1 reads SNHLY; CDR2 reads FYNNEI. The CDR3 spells CASSLSRGGYNEQFF. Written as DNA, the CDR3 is TGTGCCAGCAGCCTAAGTCGCGGGGGGTACAATGAGCAGTTCTTC.

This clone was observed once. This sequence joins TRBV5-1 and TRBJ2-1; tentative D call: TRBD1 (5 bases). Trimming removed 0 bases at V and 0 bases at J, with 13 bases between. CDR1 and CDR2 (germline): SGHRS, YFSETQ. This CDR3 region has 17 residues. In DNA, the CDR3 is TGCGCCAGCAGCTTGGCGACAGTCCAGAGCTCCTACAATGAGCAGTTCTTC. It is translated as CASSLATVQSSYNEQFF. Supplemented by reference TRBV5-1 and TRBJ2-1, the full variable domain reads KAGVTQTPRYLIKTRGQQVTLSCSPISGHRSVSWYQQTPGQGLQFLFEYFSETQRNKGNFPGRFSGRQFSNSRSEMNVSTLELGDSALYLCASSLATVQSSYNEQFFGPGTRLTVL.

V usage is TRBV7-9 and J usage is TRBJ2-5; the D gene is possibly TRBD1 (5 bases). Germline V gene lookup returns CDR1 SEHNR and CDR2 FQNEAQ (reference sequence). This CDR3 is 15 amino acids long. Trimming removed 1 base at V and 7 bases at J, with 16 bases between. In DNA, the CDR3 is TGTGCCAGCAGCTTAGAGGGGCCCGGCTTTGCGACCCAGTACTTC. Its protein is CASSLEGPGFATQYF. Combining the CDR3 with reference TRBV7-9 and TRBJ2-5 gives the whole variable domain DTGVSQNPRHKITKRGQNVTFRCDPISEHNRLYWYRQTLGQGPEFLTYFQNEAQLEKSRLLSDRFSAERPKGSFSTLEIQRTEQGDSAMYLCASSLEGPGFATQYFGPGTRLLVL.

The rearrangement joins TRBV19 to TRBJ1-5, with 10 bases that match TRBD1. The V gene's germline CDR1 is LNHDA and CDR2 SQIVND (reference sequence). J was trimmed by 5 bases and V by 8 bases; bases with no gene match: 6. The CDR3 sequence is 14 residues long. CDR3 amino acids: CASDRDRGHQPQHF. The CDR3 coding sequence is TGTGCCAGTGACAGGGACAGGGGACATCAGCCCCAGCATTTT.

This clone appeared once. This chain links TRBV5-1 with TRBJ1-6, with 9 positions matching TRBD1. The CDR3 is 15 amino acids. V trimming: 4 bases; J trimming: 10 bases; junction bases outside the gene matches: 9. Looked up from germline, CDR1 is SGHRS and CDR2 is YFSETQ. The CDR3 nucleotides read TGCGCCAGCAGCGAACGGGACAGGGTTTACTCACCCCTCCACTTT. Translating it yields CASSERDRVYSPLHF. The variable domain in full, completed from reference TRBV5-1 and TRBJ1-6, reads KAGVTQTPRYLIKTRGQQVTLSCSPISGHRSVSWYQQTPGQGLQFLFEYFSETQRNKGNFPGRFSGRQFSNSRSEMNVSTLELGDSALYLCASSERDRVYSPLHFGNGTRLTVT.

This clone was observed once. Here the CDR3 DNA reads TGTGCCACCGGGGACAGAGTCTACACCGGGGAGCTGTTTTTT. Its translation: CATGDRVYTGELFF. This rearrangement joins TRBV24-1 to TRBJ2-2, with TRBD1 matching 7 bases. Trimming took 9 bases from V and 3 from J; bases not matched to a gene: 6. The V gene's germline CDR1 is KGHDR and CDR2 SFDVKD. CDR3 length: 14 amino acids.

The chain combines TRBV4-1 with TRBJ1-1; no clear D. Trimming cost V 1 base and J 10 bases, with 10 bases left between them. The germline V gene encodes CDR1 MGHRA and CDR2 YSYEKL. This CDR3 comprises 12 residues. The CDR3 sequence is CASSQGGIGAFF. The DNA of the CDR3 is TGCGCCAGCAGCCAAGGAGGAATAGGAGCTTTCTTT.

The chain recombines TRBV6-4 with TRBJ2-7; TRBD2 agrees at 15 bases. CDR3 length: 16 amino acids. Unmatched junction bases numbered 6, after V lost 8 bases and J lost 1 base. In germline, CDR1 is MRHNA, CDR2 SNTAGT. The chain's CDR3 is CASPGLAGGPSYEQYV. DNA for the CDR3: TGTGCCAGCCCGGGACTAGCGGGGGGCCCGTCCTACGAGCAGTACGTC.

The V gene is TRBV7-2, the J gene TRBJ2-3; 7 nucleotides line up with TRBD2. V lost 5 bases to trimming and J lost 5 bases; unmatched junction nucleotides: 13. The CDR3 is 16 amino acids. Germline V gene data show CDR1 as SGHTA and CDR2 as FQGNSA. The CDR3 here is CASSLGPSGKGDTQYF. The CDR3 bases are TGTGCCAGCAGCCTCGGACCTAGCGGAAAGGGAGATACGCAGTATTTT.

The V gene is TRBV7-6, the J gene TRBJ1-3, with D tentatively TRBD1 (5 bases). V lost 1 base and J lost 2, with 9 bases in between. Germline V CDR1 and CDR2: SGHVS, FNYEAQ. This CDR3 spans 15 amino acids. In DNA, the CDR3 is TGTGCCAGCAGCTTAGGGGGCCAAGCTGGAAACACCATATATTTT. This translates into CASSLGGQAGNTIYF. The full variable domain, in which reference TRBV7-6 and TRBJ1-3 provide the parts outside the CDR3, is GAGVSQSPRYKVTKRGQDVALRCDPISGHVSLYWYRQALGQGPEFLTYFNYEAQQDKSGLPNDRFSAERPEGSISTLTIQRTEQRDSAMYRCASSLGGQAGNTIYFGEGSWLTVV.

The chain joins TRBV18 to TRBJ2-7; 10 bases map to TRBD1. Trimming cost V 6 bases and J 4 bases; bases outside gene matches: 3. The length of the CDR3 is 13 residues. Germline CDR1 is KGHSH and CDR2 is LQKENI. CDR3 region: CASSRTGGYEQYF. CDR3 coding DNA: TGTGCCAGCTCCAGGACAGGGGGATACGAGCAGTACTTC.

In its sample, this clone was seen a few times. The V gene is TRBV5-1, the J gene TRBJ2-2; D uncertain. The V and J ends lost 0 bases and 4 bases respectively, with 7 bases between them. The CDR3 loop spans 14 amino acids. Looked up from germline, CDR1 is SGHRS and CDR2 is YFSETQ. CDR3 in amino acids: CASSLDRVTGELFF. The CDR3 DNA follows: TGCGCCAGCAGCTTGGACCGGGTCACCGGGGAGCTGTTTTTT.